This T cell receptor (beta chain) was sequenced for a study of T-cell memory formation after mild COVID-19. Study as a whole: Among the donors, TCR clusters were largely specific to each donor. Study-level findings and limits: The study found contracting CD4+ clones mainly in CM and EM and contracting CD8+ clones in EMRA. Memory from before infection featured some responding clones, which suggests cross-reactive memory joined. Whereas later expanders leaned CD4+, clones contracting day 15 to 85 showed a balanced CD4/CD8 makeup.

Note on this clonotype: The target antigen is unknown.

After removal of 7 bases from V and 4 bases from J, the junction contained 11 bases not matched to a gene. This CDR3 comprises 16 residues. TCRdb fed the 5' RACE reads into MiXCR, producing one record per CDR3 protein. The table shows about 180,000 distinct CDR3 sequences, with 16% occurring only once. This chain uses TRBV12-3 or TRBV12-4 with TRBJ2-1; 9 bases agree with TRBD2. This sequence originates from an adult woman who had mild COVID-19 (a few samples of this study predate the infection). Cell type and time point are not known. The sample was PBMCs or a T cell subset sorted from them (not recorded which). CDR3 in amino acids: CASTRRAGGAYNEQFF. CDR3 nucleotides: TGTGCCAGCACCCGTCGAGCGGGAGGAGCTTACAATGAGCAGTTCTTC.